The TCR beta chain under discussion was sequenced for a study of T cells in localized non-small cell lung cancer. The protocol was immunoSEQ multiplex PCR, while the TCRdb copy is restricted to in-frame clones and leaves out a portion. The sample contains around 25,000 clones, 92% of which appear only once. Broader study findings: In adjacent lung appeared a median approximately 61 of the top 100 tumor clones.

This clone has just one count. Its antigen is unknown. Germline V lookup: CDR1 SGHRS, CDR2 YFSETQ. The CDR3 runs to 14 residues. Germline trimming cut 4 bases from V and 7 bases from J; bases unmatched to any gene: 3. The material sequenced was peripheral blood, taken before any cancer treatment. The chain combines TRBV5-1 with TRBJ2-7; 15 nucleotides align to TRBD2. The sequence came from a man aged 40 to 70 with stage III squamous cell lung carcinoma. The CDR3 protein is CASSPGLAGGEQYF. As DNA, the CDR3 is TGCGCCAGCAGCCCGGGACTAGCGGGAGGTGAGCAGTACTTC. Variable domain in full (rest from reference TRBV5-1 and TRBJ2-7): KAGVTQTPRYLIKTRGQQVTLSCSPISGHRSVSWYQQTPGQGLQFLFEYFSETQRNKGNFPGRFSGRQFSNSRSEMNVSTLELGDSALYLCASSPGLAGGEQYFGPGTRLTVT.